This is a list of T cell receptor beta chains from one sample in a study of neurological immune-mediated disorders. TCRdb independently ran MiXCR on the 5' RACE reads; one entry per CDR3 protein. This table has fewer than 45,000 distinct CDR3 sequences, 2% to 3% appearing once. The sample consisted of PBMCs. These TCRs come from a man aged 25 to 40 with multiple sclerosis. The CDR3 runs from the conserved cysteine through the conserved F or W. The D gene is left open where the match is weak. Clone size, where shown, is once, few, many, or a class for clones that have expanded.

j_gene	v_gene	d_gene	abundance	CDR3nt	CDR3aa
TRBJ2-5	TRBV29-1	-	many	TGCAGCGCCCTAGCAGCCCAAGAGACCCAGTACTTC	CSALAAQETQYF
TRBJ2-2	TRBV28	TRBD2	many	TGTGCCAGCAGTTTGGGAGCGGGAGGGCCCCAGAACACCGGGGAGCTGTTTTTT	CASSLGAGGPQNTGELFF
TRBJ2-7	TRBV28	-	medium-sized	TGTGCCAGCAGTTGGACGTCCTACGAGCAGTACTTC	CASSWTSYEQYF
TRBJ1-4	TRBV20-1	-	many	TGCAGTGCCCGGACAGCTAGCGATGGGGACGAAAAACTGTTTTTT	CSARTASDGDEKLFF
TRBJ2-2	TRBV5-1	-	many	TGCGCCAGCAGCTTGGGCGCCGGGACTCAGAACACCGGGGAGCTGTTTTTT	CASSLGAGTQNTGELFF
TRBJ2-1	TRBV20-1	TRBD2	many	TGCAGTGCTTTCCCGGCCGGGACTAGCAGCCACAATGAGCAGTTCTTC	CSAFPAGTSSHNEQFF
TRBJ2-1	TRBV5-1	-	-	TGCGCCAGCAGCGGGACGGTCCCGGGGACCGCGGACAATGAGCAGTTCTTC	CASSGTVPGTADNEQFF
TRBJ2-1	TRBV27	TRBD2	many	TGTGCCAGCAGTTTATGGGCTAGCGGGGGCAGCAATGAGCAGTTCTTC	CASSLWASGGSNEQFF
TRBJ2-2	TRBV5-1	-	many	TGCGCCAGCAGTCTCGCGCCACCGAACACCGGGGAGCTGTTTTTT	CASSLAPPNTGELFF
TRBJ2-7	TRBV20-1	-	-	TGCAGTGCTAGTCCAGGTCACGAGCAGTACTTC	CSASPGHEQYF
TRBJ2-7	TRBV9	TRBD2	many	TGTGCCAGCAGCGGATCGGCGGGACTAGCGGTCTACGAGCAGTACTTC	CASSGSAGLAVYEQYF
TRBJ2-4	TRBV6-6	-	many	TGTGCCAGCAGCTCGGACTATCCACAAACCAAAAACATTCAGTACTTC	CASSSDYPQTKNIQYF
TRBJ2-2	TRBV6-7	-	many	TGTGCCAGCAGACGCAGACGGAGGGTGGGGACCGGGGAGCTGTTTTTT	CASRRRRRVGTGELFF
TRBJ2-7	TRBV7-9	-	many	TGTGCCAGCAGCCATGTAGCGGCGGGGGCCTACTACGAGCAGTACTTC	CASSHVAAGAYYEQYF
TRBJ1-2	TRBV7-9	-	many	TGTGCCAGCAGCTCTACAGAACGATGGCCGTATGGCTACACCTTC	CASSSTERWPYGYTF
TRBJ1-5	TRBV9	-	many	TGTGCCAGCAGCTCTGGACAGTATAGCAATCAGCCCCAGCATTTT	CASSSGQYSNQPQHF
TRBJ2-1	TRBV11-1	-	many	TGTGCCAGCAGCTTATTGCGGGGTCGGTCCTACAATGAGCAGTTCTTC	CASSLLRGRSYNEQFF
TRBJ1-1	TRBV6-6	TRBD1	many	TGTGCCAGCATCCACAGGGGGAGGACTGAAGCTTTCTTT	CASIHRGRTEAFF
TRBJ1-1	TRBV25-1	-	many	TGTGCCAGCACCCCCCTTGGCGGAGCGAACACTGAAGCTTTCTTT	CASTPLGGANTEAFF
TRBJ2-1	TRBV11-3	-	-	TGTGCCAGCAGCTTAGGCCCCACGGAGCAGTTCTTC	CASSLGPTEQFF
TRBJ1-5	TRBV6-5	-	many	TGTGCCAGCAGACCCGCTTTGGGAAAGGAGGATCAGCCCCAGCATTTT	CASRPALGKEDQPQHF
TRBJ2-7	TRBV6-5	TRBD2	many	TGTGCCAGCAGCTTCGTAGCGGGAGGGGTAAGCTACGAGCAGTACTTC	CASSFVAGGVSYEQYF
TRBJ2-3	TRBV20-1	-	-	TGCAGTGCTAGAGAGCCTATATGGAATACGCAGTATTTT	CSAREPIWNTQYF
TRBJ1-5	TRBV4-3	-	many	TGCGCCAGCAGCCAAGAATTTGGACAGTATAGCAATCAGCCCCAGCATTTT	CASSQEFGQYSNQPQHF
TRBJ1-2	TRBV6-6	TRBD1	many	TGTGCCAGCAGTTACACAGGACAGGGGGGTTATGGCTACACCTTC	CASSYTGQGGYGYTF
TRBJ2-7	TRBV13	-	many	TGTGCCAGCAGCCCTAATTTAAGAATTGCCTACGAGCAGTACTTC	CASSPNLRIAYEQYF
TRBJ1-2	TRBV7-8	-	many	TGTGCCAGCAGCACCGACCCCACCTTC	CASSTDPTF
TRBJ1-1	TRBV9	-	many	TGTGCCAGCAGCGGGAGGGCAGGCAGGAGTGAAGCTTTCTTT	CASSGRAGRSEAFF
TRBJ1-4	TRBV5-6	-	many	TGTGCCAGCAGCTTGGTCACCCGGGAAAAACTGTTTTTT	CASSLVTREKLFF
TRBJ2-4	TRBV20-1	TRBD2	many	TGCAGTGCTAGAGGGAGAGCGGGGGGGTTCTCTTCCGGGTACATTCAGTACTTC	CSARGRAGGFSSGYIQYF
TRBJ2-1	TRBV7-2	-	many	TGTGCCAGCAGCTTAGAGGGCGGGATCGGGTACAATGAGCAGTTCTTC	CASSLEGGIGYNEQFF
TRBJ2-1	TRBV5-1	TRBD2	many	TGCGCCAGCAGCTTGACAGCGGGGGACCGTACGGATGAGCAGTTCTTC	CASSLTAGDRTDEQFF
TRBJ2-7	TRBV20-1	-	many	TGCAGTGCTAGAGATCGCAGGACCTACGAGCAGTACTTC	CSARDRRTYEQYF
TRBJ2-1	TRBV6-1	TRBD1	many	TGTGCCAGCATTTCCGGGACAGAGTTATACAATGAGCAGTTCTTC	CASISGTELYNEQFF
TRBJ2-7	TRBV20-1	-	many	TGCAGTGCTAGGTCCCCCGCAGGGGTTCAGTCCTACGAGCAGTACTTC	CSARSPAGVQSYEQYF
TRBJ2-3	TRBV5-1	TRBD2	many	TGCGCCAGCAGCTTGGGGACTAGCGGGAGGGCCTACACAGATACGCAGTATTTT	CASSLGTSGRAYTDTQYF
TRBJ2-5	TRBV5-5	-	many	TGTGCCAGCAGCTTGTCCCCGAACAAGCAAGAGACCCAGTACTTC	CASSLSPNKQETQYF
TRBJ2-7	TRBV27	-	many	TGTGCCAGCAGCGTTCGGGGCCCTTCCTACGAGCAGTACTTC	CASSVRGPSYEQYF
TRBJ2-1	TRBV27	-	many	TGTGCCAGCAGTTTGGGTAGCTCTGGTGATGAGCAGTTCTTC	CASSLGSSGDEQFF
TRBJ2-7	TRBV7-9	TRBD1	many	TGTGCCAGCAGCGAGACAGGGTTTTCCTACGAGCAGTACTTC	CASSETGFSYEQYF
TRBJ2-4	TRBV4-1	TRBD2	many	TGCGCCAGCAGCCAAGAACTAGCGGGGGGCCGCGGGGGAGACATTCAGTACTTC	CASSQELAGGRGGDIQYF
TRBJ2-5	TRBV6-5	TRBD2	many	TGTGCCAGCAGTTACCCGGGAGGGGGGGAGACCCAGTACTTC	CASSYPGGGETQYF
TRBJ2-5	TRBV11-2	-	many	TGTGCCAGCAGCTTAGAGGGTGCGGCAGGACCCCAAGAGACCCAGTACTTC	CASSLEGAAGPQETQYF
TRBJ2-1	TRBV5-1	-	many	TGCGCCAGCAGCTTGGCCCCCGTTTACAATGAGCAGTTCTTC	CASSLAPVYNEQFF
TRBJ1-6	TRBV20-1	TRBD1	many	TGCAGTGCCGACAACCGGGACAGGGGTTCACCCCTCCACTTT	CSADNRDRGSPLHF
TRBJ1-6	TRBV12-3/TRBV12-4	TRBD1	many	TGTGCCAGCAGTTTGGGCAGGGGGCCCCTCCACTTT	CASSLGRGPLHF
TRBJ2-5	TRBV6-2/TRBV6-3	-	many	TGTGCCAGCAGTTACTCGCTCGGACAGACCGGAGGATGGACCCAGTACTTC	CASSYSLGQTGGWTQYF
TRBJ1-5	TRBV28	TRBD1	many	TGTGCCAGTCTCCCGGGACAGATGAATCAGCCCCAGCATTTT	CASLPGQMNQPQHF
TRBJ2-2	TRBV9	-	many	TGTGCCAGCAGCGTCTGGCGGGTGAACACCGGGGAGCTGTTTTTT	CASSVWRVNTGELFF
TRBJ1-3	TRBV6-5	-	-	TGTGCCAGCAGAGTCGACCGCTACTCTGGAAACACCATATATTTT	CASRVDRYSGNTIYF
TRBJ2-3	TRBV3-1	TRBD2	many	TGTGCCAGCAGCCAAGAGGGAAGCCTACTAGCGCCTTTCACAGATACGCAGTATTTT	CASSQEGSLLAPFTDTQYF
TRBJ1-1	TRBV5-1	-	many	TGCGCCAGCAGCCTGTCGGGTATGAACACTGAAGCTTTCTTT	CASSLSGMNTEAFF
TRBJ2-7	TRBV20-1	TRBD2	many	TGCAGTGCTAATAGCGGGAGGAAGTACGAGCAGTACTTC	CSANSGRKYEQYF